Below are 15 T cell receptor beta chains sequenced from a single sample in a study of beta chain features in type 1 diabetes (dated by TCRdb to the late 2010s). Here is what the overall study found, with its caveats: A moderate but significant shortening of TCRB CDR3 length was observed in type 1 diabetes patients in all four CD4+ subsets.

No antigen is known for these receptors. Libraries were constructed by the immunoSEQ multiplex PCR assay. All of the isolated RNA was reverse transcribed with the High Capacity cDNA Reverse Transcription Kit, so expressed TCRB transcripts were sequenced. TCRdb obtained this table from immuneACCESS and retained in-frame rearrangements with V and J assigned. These tables miss some clones; where compared with another copy, unresolved V genes account for less than half of the shortfall, and the remainder is unexplained. For this sample the table gives about 180,000 clones, of which approximately 8.4% were detected only once. The top ten clonotypes cover about 0.5% of the sample. The sequenced sample consisted of central memory CD4+ T cells from blood. These receptors originate from a man aged 18 to 29 with type 1 diabetes.

The sample holds a few counts of this clone. The DNA of the CDR3 is TGTGCCAGCTCACCGGGACTAGCGGAGGCCTACGAGCAGTACTTC. Translation gives CASSPGLAEAYEQYF. The gene calls are TRBV18 and TRBJ2-7; TRBD2 matches at 11 bases. The germline V gene has CDR1 KGHSH and CDR2 LQKENI. The V and J ends lost 3 bases and 2 bases, in that order; junction bases with no gene match: 3. The CDR3 is 15 residues long.

The gene calls are TRBV29-1 and TRBJ2-3; TRBD1 matches 11 bases. The V gene end was trimmed by 6 bases and the J gene end by 4 bases; junction bases not matched to a gene: 3. CDR1 SQVTM and CDR2 ANQGSEA come from the germline V gene. This CDR3 has 13 residues. The CDR3 sequence: CSVPGQGADTQYF. In DNA form, the CDR3 reads TGCAGCGTGCCGGGACAGGGGGCAGATACGCAGTATTTT.

The chain recombines TRBV7-2 with TRBJ2-3; 8 positions match TRBD1. Germline CDR1 is SGHTA and CDR2 is FQGNSA. The CDR3 consists of 13 residues. V lost 5 bases and J lost 5; bases outside the gene matches: 3. The CDR3 spells CASSRQGLDTQYF. The DNA of the CDR3 is TGTGCCAGCAGCCGACAGGGGTTAGATACGCAGTATTTT.

The chain uses TRBV7-2 and TRBJ2-5; TRBD1 aligns across 8 bases. V gave up 5 bases and J gave up 11 bases; unmatched junction bases: 10. This CDR3 region has 13 residues. Per the germline V gene, CDR1 is SGHTA and CDR2 is FQGNSA. The CDR3 is CASSGQGAGEQYF. DNA of the CDR3: TGTGCCAGCAGCGGGCAGGGGGCCGGAGAGCAGTACTTC.

This clone came up a few times. The CDR3 coding sequence is TGTGCCAGCTCACCACCGGGGGGGATCTCTGGGGCCAACGTCCTGACTTTC. This translates into CASSPPGGISGANVLTF. This chain joins TRBV18 and TRBJ2-6; TRBD2 agrees at 7 bases. The junction had 2 bases not matched to a gene; V was cut back by 0 bases and J by 0 bases. The CDR3 runs 17 residues. Germline CDR1 and CDR2: KGHSH and LQKENI.

Only a few counts were recorded for this clone. V and J are TRBV2 and TRBJ2-2, with 7 positions matching TRBD1. Unmatched junction bases numbered 6, after V lost 5 bases and J lost 0 bases. Per germline, CDR1 SNHLY and CDR2 FYNNEI. The CDR3 has 16 amino acids. CDR3 in DNA: TGTGCCAGCAGTCCCCCTACAGGGGCGAACACCGGGGAGCTGTTTTTT. Amino acid sequence: CASSPPTGANTGELFF. Supplemented by reference TRBV2 and TRBJ2-2, the full variable domain reads EPEVTQTPSHQVTQMGQEVILRCVPISNHLYFYWYRQILGQKVEFLVSFYNNEISEKSEIFDDQFSVERPDGSNFTLKIRSTKLEDSAMYFCASSPPTGANTGELFFGEGSRLTVL.

This chain uses TRBV2 with TRBJ1-1; D is perhaps TRBD1 (5 bases). Trimming left V 11 bases short and J 4 bases short, with 20 bases between. The CDR3 has 14 residues. Germline lookup yields CDR1 SNHLY and CDR2 FYNNEI. The CDR3 spells CAATGRGGSTEAFF. CDR3 DNA: TGTGCCGCGACGGGACGCGGGGGGAGCACTGAAGCTTTCTTT.

The chain joins TRBV30 to TRBJ2-2, with D maybe TRBD1 (6 bases). There are 17 residues in the CDR3. V lost 0 bases to trimming and J lost 5 bases, with 19 bases between them. CDR1 GTSNPN and CDR2 SVGIG come from the germline V gene (reference sequence). The CDR3 sequence: CAWSVPPDRGYTGELFF. In nucleotides, the CDR3 is TGTGCCTGGAGTGTACCTCCGGACAGAGGGTATACCGGGGAGCTGTTTTTT.

The chain employs TRBV9 and TRBJ2-1; the match to TRBD2 covers 9 bases. The CDR3 has 15 residues. Unmatched junction bases numbered 8, after V lost 4 bases and J lost 6 bases. Germline lookup yields CDR1 SGDLS and CDR2 YYNGEE. In DNA form, the CDR3 reads TGTGCCAGCAGCCCTGTCGGGCGGGGGGGCAATGAGCAGTTCTTC. This gives the protein CASSPVGRGGNEQFF. Variable domain in full (rest from reference TRBV9 and TRBJ2-1): DSGVTQTPKHLITATGQRVTLRCSPRSGDLSVYWYQQSLDQGLQFLIQYYNGEERAKGNILERFSAQQFPDLHSELNLSSLELGDSALYFCASSPVGRGGNEQFFGPGTRLTVL.

This clone was observed a few times. V gene TRBV5-5 combines with J gene TRBJ2-3; 9 nucleotides align to TRBD2. Per the germline V gene, CDR1 is SGHKS and CDR2 is YYEKEE (reference sequence). The CDR3 runs 14 residues. Trimming removed 4 bases from V and 4 bases from J; junction bases left unmatched: 4. DNA for the CDR3: TGTGCCAGCAGCCGGAGGACTAGCGCAGATACGCAGTATTTT. This sequence encodes CASSRRTSADTQYF. Together with reference TRBV5-5 and TRBJ2-3, the CDR3 gives the full variable domain: DAGVTQSPTHLIKTRGQQVTLRCSPISGHKSVSWYQQVLGQGPQFIFQYYEKEERGRGNFPDRFSARQFPNYSSELNVNALLLGDSALYLCASSRRTSADTQYFGPGTRLTVL.

This clone was counted between two and nine times. The chain employs TRBV1 and TRBJ2-3; the table's D call, TRBD2, was not checked against the DNA. TRBV1 is shown as a pseudogene. CDR3 length: 16 residues. The CDR3 spells CTSSQGLAGEKDTQYF. The CDR3 nucleotides read TGCACCAGCAGCCAAGGACTAGCGGGGGAGAAGGATACGCAGTATTTT.

V usage is TRBV28 and J usage is TRBJ2-5; perhaps TRBD2 as D (6 bases). This CDR3 contains 14 residues. V was pared by 7 bases and J by 2 bases, with 14 bases between. Per the germline V gene, CDR1 is MDHEN and CDR2 is SYDVKM. Here the CDR3 reads CASKTIGGQETQYF. Here the CDR3 DNA reads TGTGCCAGCAAAACCATCGGGGGTCAAGAGACCCAGTACTTC.

This clone was counted a few times. The chain links TRBV6-6 to TRBJ1-1; the D gene is possibly TRBD1 (6 bases). The CDR3 runs 14 residues. Germline values: CDR1 MNHNY, CDR2 SVGAGI (reference sequence). Trimming removed 3 bases from V and 3 bases from J, with 11 bases in between. This chain's CDR3 is CASSYRRGDTEAFF. The CDR3 bases are TGTGCCAGCAGTTATCGCAGGGGCGACACTGAAGCTTTCTTT.

The rearrangement joins TRBV7-8 to TRBJ2-1; 10 bases are a match to TRBD2. The CDR3 totals 15 residues. With 5 bases clipped from V and 3 bases from J, the junction kept 4 bases outside the gene matches. Germline V CDR1 and CDR2: SGHVS, FQNEAQ. This CDR3 reads CASSTLAGLYNEQFF. In nucleotides, the CDR3 is TGTGCCAGCAGCACACTAGCGGGGCTCTACAATGAGCAGTTCTTC.

This clone came up a few times. V gene TRBV18 combines with J gene TRBJ1-1, with unresolved D. Trimming left V 0 bases short and J 3 bases short, with 11 bases between. The CDR3 has 15 amino acids. Germline-derived CDR1 and CDR2 are KGHSH and LQKENI. This CDR3 reads CASSPPPRRDTEAFF. CDR3 coding DNA: TGTGCCAGCTCACCACCTCCGAGACGGGACACTGAAGCTTTCTTT.